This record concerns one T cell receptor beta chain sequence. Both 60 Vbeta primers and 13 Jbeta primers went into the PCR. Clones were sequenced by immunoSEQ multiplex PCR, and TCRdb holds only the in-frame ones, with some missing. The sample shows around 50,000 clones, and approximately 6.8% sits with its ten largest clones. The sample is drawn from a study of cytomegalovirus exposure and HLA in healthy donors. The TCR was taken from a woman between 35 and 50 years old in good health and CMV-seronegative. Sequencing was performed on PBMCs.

The CDR3 spells CASSPQGLDKNIQYF. As DNA, the CDR3 is TGTGCCAGCTCACCCCAGGGACTGGACAAAAACATTCAGTACTTC. The J gene is TRBJ2-4, the V gene TRBV18, with D possibly TRBD2 on 6 matching bases. Germline values: CDR1 KGHSH, CDR2 LQKENI. Deletions cut 3 bases from V and 3 bases from J, with 12 bases between. The CDR3 consists of 15 residues.